The 15 T cell receptor beta chains listed next were all sequenced from one sample in a study of graft-versus-host responses after intestinal transplantation (dated by TCRdb to the early 2020s). Library creation used the immunoSEQ multiplex PCR assay. TCRdb stores this immuneACCESS table with in-frame sequences only. Part of the clones is absent; in the studies checked, under half of the shortfall reflects unresolved V genes, and no reason is known for the rest. The sample has over 20,000 clones on record, less than 60% of them singletons. The top ten hold roughly 1% of the sample. Per the publication, the time point label means: cells obtained before transplantation from donor or recipient. Here the sequenced sample was alloreactive CD4+ T cells from a mixed lymphocyte reaction culture, taken before intestinal transplant. The cell subset or site label corresponds to: CFSE-low proliferating T cells sorted from approximately 6-day pre-transplant mixed lymphocyte reaction (GvH or HvG direction). These receptors all come from a human patient who received an intestinal transplant.

V usage is TRBV7-9 and J usage is TRBJ2-7; 8 nucleotides align to TRBD1. The CDR3 contains 15 residues. Germline values: CDR1 SEHNR, CDR2 FQNEAQ (reference sequence). Trimming took 11 bases from V and 2 from J; bases not matched to a gene: 14. CDR3 residues: CASSFSGGRTYEQYF. Written as DNA, the CDR3 is TGTGCCTCCTCCTTCTCAGGGGGCAGGACCTACGAGCAGTACTTC.

The chain has TRBV5-1 and TRBJ2-5; D may be TRBD2 (5 bases). The CDR3 runs to 14 residues. Germline loops: CDR1 SGHRS, CDR2 YFSETQ. V lost 1 base and J 2 bases, leaving 9 bases between the germline ends. The CDR3 DNA is TGCGCCAGCAGCTTGTTAGGAGGACAAGAGACCCAGTACTTC. Its translation: CASSLLGGQETQYF.

The chain employs TRBV5-4 and TRBJ2-1, with D possibly being TRBD1 (6 bases). CDR3 length: 13 residues. Per germline, CDR1 SGHNT and CDR2 YYREEE (reference sequence). V shed 4 bases and J shed 5 bases, with 10 bases lying between them. Written as DNA, the CDR3 is TGTGCCAGCAGCAGTACAGGGAACAATGAGCAGTTCTTC. Translation: CASSSTGNNEQFF.

This sequence joins TRBV6-5 and TRBJ2-1; TRBD2 is a possible D gene (6 bases). The germline V gene has CDR1 MNHEY and CDR2 SVGAGI. CDR3 length: 16 residues. Trimming pared 4 bases from V and 7 bases from J, leaving 20 bases between. CDR3 region: CASSSPDYMGVNEQFF. CDR3 coding DNA: TGTGCCAGCAGTTCCCCGGACTACATGGGAGTGAATGAGCAGTTCTTC.

The genes are TRBV9 and TRBJ2-3; tentatively, D is TRBD1 (5 bases). Between the trimmed V and J ends, which lost 3 bases and 2 bases, there was a span of 13 bases. Germline CDR1 reads SGDLS; CDR2 reads YYNGEE. The length of the CDR3 is 15 residues. CDR3 sequence (DNA): TGTGCCAGCAGCGGACGGACACAGCCCACAGATACGCAGTATTTT. Translating it yields CASSGRTQPTDTQYF.

This chain joins TRBV5-1 and TRBJ1-2; 7 bases align to TRBD1. Trimming cost V 4 bases and J 2 bases; bases outside gene matches: 2. The CDR3 has 13 residues. From germline, CDR1 is SGHRS and CDR2 YFSETQ. For the CDR3, the DNA is TGCGCCAGCAGCATGGACAGGAACTATGGCTACACCTTC. Protein: CASSMDRNYGYTF.

The rearrangement links TRBV6-7 to TRBJ2-7; TRBD2 might be the D (6 bases). TRBV6-7 is an ORF, with its function uncertain. Trimming cost V 6 bases and J 7 bases, with 10 bases left between them. The CDR3 covers 11 residues. The CDR3 DNA sequence: TGTGCCAGCAGGACTAGTAGTGAGCAGTACTTC. Amino acids: CASRTSSEQYF.

This clone was seen more than once but under ten times. The V and J genes are TRBV18 and TRBJ2-7, with D possibly matching TRBD1 (6 bases). Germline values: CDR1 KGHSH, CDR2 LQKENI. The V gene lost 6 bases and the J gene lost 4 bases, with 16 bases spanning the gap. The CDR3 runs to 14 residues. This CDR3 is CASSTGQGPYEQYF. The CDR3 DNA follows: TGTGCCAGCTCGACGGGGCAGGGGCCATACGAGCAGTACTTC.

The V and J genes are TRBV5-4 and TRBJ2-7; TRBD2 matches 8 bases. The CDR3 has 16 amino acids. With 0 bases clipped from V and 2 bases from J, the junction kept 7 bases outside the gene matches. Germline V gene data show CDR1 as SGHNT and CDR2 as YYREEE (reference sequence). The CDR3 coding sequence is TGTGCCAGCAGCTTGGCCATCGCGGGGGGTCCCTACGAGCAGTACTTC. This sequence encodes CASSLAIAGGPYEQYF.

V is TRBV5-6 and J is TRBJ2-7, with a possible D match to TRBD2 (5 bases). With 0 bases removed from V and 5 bases from J, the gap between germline ends came to 12 bases. The CDR3 has 14 amino acids. Per germline, CDR1 SGHDT and CDR2 YYEEEE. This CDR3 reads CASSLDRGRDEQYF. CDR3 in DNA: TGTGCCAGCAGCTTGGATCGGGGTCGGGACGAGCAGTACTTC.

This clone was counted a few times. The chain employs TRBV27 and TRBJ1-2, with 7 positions matching TRBD1. This CDR3 is 11 amino acids long. J was trimmed by 8 bases and V by 5 bases; bases with no gene match: 2. Germline V gene data show CDR1 as MNHEY and CDR2 as SMNVEV (reference sequence). CDR3 coding DNA: TGTGCCAGCAGTGTGACAGGGGGCTACACCTTC. Protein sequence: CASSVTGGYTF.

This chain uses TRBV18 with TRBJ1-6, with D possibly being TRBD1 (5 bases). Germline CDR1 is KGHSH and CDR2 is LQKENI. Trimming pared 1 base from V and 9 bases from J, leaving 10 bases between. CDR3 length equals 14 residues. CDR3 amino acids: CASSPLAGTSPLHF. The CDR3 DNA reads TGTGCCAGCTCACCACTGGCGGGGACTTCACCCCTCCACTTT.

This clone has a handful of counts. The chain joins TRBV29-1 to TRBJ1-5; D might be TRBD1 (5 bases). Germline V gives CDR1 SQVTM, CDR2 ANQGSEA. V was trimmed by 4 bases and J by 7 bases, leaving 11 bases between them. This CDR3 spans 12 amino acids. DNA of the CDR3: TGCAGCGTTGCTGGGGGGAACCAGCCCCAGCATTTT. Its translation: CSVAGGNQPQHF. The whole variable domain, filled in from reference TRBV29-1 and TRBJ1-5, reads SAVISQKPSRDICQRGTSLTIQCQVDSQVTMMFWYRQQPGQSLTLIATANQGSEATYESGFVIDKFPISRPNLTFSTLTVSNMSPEDSSIYLCSVAGGNQPQHFGDGTRLSIL.

The chain combines TRBV21-1 with TRBJ2-7; the table's TRBD2 call for D was not verified on the DNA. TRBV21-1 is designated a pseudogene. This CDR3 region has 13 residues. The CDR3 bases are TGTGCCTCCTTGGAGCGGGGAATTTACGAGCAGTACTTC. It codes for CASLERGIYEQYF.

This clone was seen only a few times. This chain links TRBV5-1 with TRBJ2-1; 10 bases agree with TRBD1. The V gene's germline CDR1 is SGHRS and CDR2 YFSETQ. CDR3 length equals 13 residues. V lost 0 bases to trimming and J lost 12 bases; unmatched junction nucleotides: 3. The CDR3 spells CASSLEGTGAQFF. CDR3 sequence (DNA): TGCGCCAGCAGCTTGGAGGGGACAGGGGCGCAGTTCTTC.